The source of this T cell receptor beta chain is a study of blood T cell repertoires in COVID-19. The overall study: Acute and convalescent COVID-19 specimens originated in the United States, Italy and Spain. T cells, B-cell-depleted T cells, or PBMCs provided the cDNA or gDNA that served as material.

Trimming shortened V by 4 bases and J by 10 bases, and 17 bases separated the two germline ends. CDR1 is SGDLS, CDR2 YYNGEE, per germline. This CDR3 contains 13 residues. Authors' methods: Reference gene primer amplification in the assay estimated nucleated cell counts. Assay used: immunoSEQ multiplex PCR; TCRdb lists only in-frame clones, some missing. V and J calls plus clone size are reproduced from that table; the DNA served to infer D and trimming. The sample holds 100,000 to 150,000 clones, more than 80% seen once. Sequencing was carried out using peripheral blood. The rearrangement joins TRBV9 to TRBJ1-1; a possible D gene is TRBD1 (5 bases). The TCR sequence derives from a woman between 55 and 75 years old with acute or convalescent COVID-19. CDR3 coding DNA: TGTGCCAGCAGCCCCGGGGCGGGAAAATCAGCTTTCTTT. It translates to CASSPGAGKSAFF.